This TCR beta chain was recorded in a study of blood T cell repertoires in COVID-19. Germline lookup yields CDR1 SNHLY and CDR2 FYNNEI. CDR3 size: 11 residues. V was trimmed by 6 bases and J by 8 bases, leaving 7 bases between them. The protocol was immunoSEQ multiplex PCR, while the TCRdb copy is restricted to in-frame clones and leaves out a portion. The sample carries about 130,000 clones, approximately 90% recorded once. The V call is TRBV2, the J call TRBJ1-4, with TRBD1 as a possible D gene (5 bases). The sequencing input was peripheral blood. The TCR sequence derives from a man between 60 and 75 years old with COVID-19, enrolled during active disease. CDR3: CASSRVEKLFF. The CDR3 bases are TGTGCCAGCAGCAGGGTGGAAAAACTGTTTTTT.